The 16 T cell receptor beta chains reported below all come from one sample, sequenced in a study of CD8+ T cells in alopecia areata (dated by TCRdb to the late 2010s). The method behind the library was the immunoSEQ multiplex PCR assay. For TCR sequencing, RNA was extracted from every sample and reverse transcribed into cDNA to serve as template. TCRdb stores this immuneACCESS table with in-frame sequences only. Part of the clones is absent; in the studies checked, under half of the shortfall reflects unresolved V genes, and no reason is known for the rest. This sample has 89,000 or so clones in its table, and 51% of those were observed once. The top ten constitute around 5% of the sample. Sequencing was carried out using NKG2D-high CD8+ T cells sorted from blood. In light of the paper, this sample's cell subset or site label describes: sorted CD8+ NKG2D-high blood T cells. The origin of the receptors is a human donor with alopecia areata.

The chain is built from TRBV29-1 and TRBJ1-2; no reliable D call. This CDR3 region has 14 residues. The germline CDR1 and CDR2 sequences are SQVTM and ANQGSEA. V lost 6 bases, J lost 5 bases, and 19 bases lay in between. CDR3 amino acids: CSVESGLGPYGYTF. As DNA, the CDR3 is TGCAGCGTGGAATCCGGACTGGGCCCGTATGGCTACACCTTC.

This clone was observed a few times. V gene TRBV7-9 combines with J gene TRBJ2-1; no firm D call. CDR3 length equals 11 residues. V lost 3 bases to trimming and J lost 8 bases, with 5 bases between them. CDR1 and CDR2 (germline): SEHNR, FQNEAQ (reference sequence). The DNA for the CDR3 is TGTGCCAGCAGCTTTCGCTATGAGCAGTTCTTC. It translates to CASSFRYEQFF.

This clone was detected a few times. The CDR3 nucleotides are TGCGCCAGCAGTTTAGTGGGGACCTCCTACGAGCAGTACTTC. Protein product: CASSLVGTSYEQYF. This chain links TRBV10-2 with TRBJ2-7; D may correspond to TRBD1 or TRBD2 (5 bases each). Germline V CDR1 and CDR2: WSHSY, SAAADI. The CDR3 loop spans 14 amino acids. The ends were cut back, 5 bases at V and 0 bases at J, with 11 bases in the middle.

V gene TRBV5-4 combines with J gene TRBJ1-2; 8 bases are shared with TRBD1. The CDR3 covers 14 residues. In germline, CDR1 is SGHNT, CDR2 YYREEE (reference sequence). The ends lost 6 bases at V and 3 bases at J; junction bases unmatched: 7. CDR3 sequence: CASTTTGEDYGYTF. Written as DNA, the CDR3 is TGTGCCAGCACCACGACAGGGGAGGACTATGGCTACACCTTC.

Only one count was recorded for this clone. V usage is TRBV4-1 and J usage is TRBJ1-2, with D hard to call. V dropped 3 bases and J dropped 6 bases, with 11 bases sitting between them. This CDR3 is built from 13 residues. Germline values: CDR1 MGHRA, CDR2 YSYEKL. This CDR3 reads CASSQRGINGYTF. CDR3 nucleotides: TGCGCCAGCAGCCAGAGAGGTATCAATGGCTACACCTTC.

This clone appeared a few times. This chain uses TRBV7-9 with TRBJ2-1; D is undetermined. CDR3 length equals 14 residues. Germline loops: CDR1 SEHNR, CDR2 FQNEAQ (reference sequence). V shed 6 bases and J shed 0 bases, with 9 bases lying between them. CDR3 protein: CASSSPVSYNEQFF. For the CDR3, the DNA is TGTGCCAGCAGTTCTCCTGTCTCCTACAATGAGCAGTTCTTC. Full variable domain (outside the CDR3, taken from reference TRBV7-9 and TRBJ2-1): DTGVSQNPRHKITKRGQNVTFRCDPISEHNRLYWYRQTLGQGPEFLTYFQNEAQLEKSRLLSDRFSAERPKGSFSTLEIQRTEQGDSAMYLCASSSPVSYNEQFFGPGTRLTVL.

The J gene is TRBJ2-6, the V gene TRBV27; no clear D. Germline values: CDR1 MNHEY, CDR2 SMNVEV (reference sequence). This CDR3 comprises 13 residues. Trimming cost V 3 bases and J 4 bases, with 4 bases left between them. The CDR3 coding sequence is TGTGCCAGCAGTTTGAGAGGGGCCAACGTCCTGACTTTC. Its protein is CASSLRGANVLTF.

This clone has just a few counts. The V gene is TRBV6-6, the J gene TRBJ2-7; D is undetermined. The V end was cut by 7 bases, the J end by 4 bases, with 17 bases between. Germline values: CDR1 MNHNY, CDR2 SVGAGI (reference sequence). The CDR3 spans 14 residues. CDR3 amino acids: CASTLSEAPYEQYF. Here the CDR3 DNA reads TGTGCCAGCACCCTATCCGAGGCCCCATACGAGCAGTACTTC.

The chain joins TRBV28 to TRBJ2-7; D is uncertain. CDR3 size: 12 residues. Germline CDR1 is MDHEN and CDR2 is SYDVKM. Trimming left V 4 bases short and J 6 bases short, with 10 bases between. The CDR3 region is CASSYATSEQYF. The CDR3 DNA sequence: TGTGCCAGCAGTTACGCCACCTCCGAGCAGTACTTC. The full variable domain, with the rest looked up from reference TRBV28 and TRBJ2-7, is DVKVTQSSRYLVKRTGEKVFLECVQDMDHENMFWYRQDPGLGLRLIYFSYDVKMKEKGDIPEGYSVSREKKERFSLILESASTNQTSMYLCASSYATSEQYFGPGTRLTVT.

Only a few counts were recorded for this clone. This chain connects TRBV29-1 to TRBJ2-3; 15 bases align to TRBD2. V was pared by 3 bases and J by 3 bases, with 4 bases of the junction left unmatched. This CDR3 is 16 amino acids long. Per germline, CDR1 SQVTM and CDR2 ANQGSEA. The CDR3 bases are TGCAGCGTTGAGGGACTAGCGGGAGGTAGGACAGATACGCAGTATTTT. As protein: CSVEGLAGGRTDTQYF.

The chain recombines TRBV11-2 with TRBJ2-7; D uncertain. Trimming pared 6 bases from V and 0 bases from J, leaving 12 bases between. This CDR3 has 14 residues. Germline CDR1 is SGHAT and CDR2 is FQNNGV. The CDR3 bases are TGTGCCAGCAGACCCATTACGGGCTCCTACGAGCAGTACTTC. Encoded protein: CASRPITGSYEQYF.

The chain joins TRBV29-1 to TRBJ1-6; TRBD1 might be the D (5 bases). Germline lookup yields CDR1 SQVTM and CDR2 ANQGSEA. This CDR3 region has 17 residues. V lost 7 bases and J 7 bases, leaving 26 bases between the germline ends. CDR3 bases: TGCAGCGCCAATGACAGTGCAACCTGCTCACCGAATTCACCCCTCCACTTT. Its translation is CSANDSATCSPNSPLHF. Combining the CDR3 with reference TRBV29-1 and TRBJ1-6 gives the whole variable domain SAVISQKPSRDICQRGTSLTIQCQVDSQVTMMFWYRQQPGQSLTLIATANQGSEATYESGFVIDKFPISRPNLTFSTLTVSNMSPEDSSIYLCSANDSATCSPNSPLHFGNGTRLTVT.

This chain uses TRBV4-1 with TRBJ2-1, with 9 bases lining up with TRBD2. From germline, CDR1 is MGHRA and CDR2 YSYEKL. This CDR3 is 15 amino acids long. The junction had 9 bases not matched to a gene; V was cut back by 4 bases and J by 8 bases. CDR3 sequence: CASSPRGGLFDEQFF. The CDR3 bases are TGCGCCAGCAGCCCGCGGGGGGGCCTTTTCGATGAGCAGTTCTTC.

This sequence joins TRBV6-6 and TRBJ2-7; no clear D. Looked up from germline, CDR1 is MNHNY and CDR2 is SVGAGI (reference sequence). There are 11 residues in the CDR3. V shed 4 bases and J shed 6 bases, with 7 bases lying between them. The CDR3 region has the DNA TGTGCCAGCAGTTTTTACACCGAGCAGTACTTC. Its protein is CASSFYTEQYF.

About this clone itself: Other DNA sequences of this sample code for an identical CDR3. The rearrangement joins TRBV25-1 to TRBJ2-2; D is unclear. This CDR3 contains 13 residues. CDR1 is MGHDK, CDR2 SYGVNS, per germline. Trimming took off 6 bases at V and 0 bases at J, with 5 bases between the two ends. The CDR3 is CASSRANTGELFF. The CDR3 DNA is TGTGCCAGCAGCCGGGCGAACACCGGGGAGCTGTTTTTT.

The chain couples TRBV6-5 to TRBJ1-1; 8 nucleotides line up with TRBD1. V trimming: 0 bases; J trimming: 4 bases; junction bases outside the gene matches: 1. The germline CDR1 and CDR2 sequences are MNHEY and SVGAGI. CDR3 length equals 14 residues. The CDR3: CASSYSTGATEAFF. The CDR3 nucleotides read TGTGCCAGCAGTTACTCGACAGGGGCCACTGAAGCTTTCTTT.